This paragraph covers one T cell receptor (beta chain) sequence. Its antigen target is currently unknown. No much larger clonotype is one base removed from it; base qualities were not supplied. The CDR3 goes from the cysteine to the phenylalanine over 17 residues. Only the CDR3 DNA stays, 51 bases, in frame from base 1. CDR1 and CDR2, per the germline V gene (reference sequence), are MNHEY and SMNVEV. The junction shows trimming of 2 bases on V and 7 bases on J, plus 20 bases between the germline ends. These data come from a study of T cell responses to AZD1222 COVID-19 vaccine listed by TCRdb under 2021. Context from the whole study: AZD1222 recipients given second doses at about 4 weeks or at about 12 weeks were pooled, since spike-specific TCR depth and breadth were not found to differ between the two schedules. TCR sequencing was performed for some 250 trial participants, of whom 207 were given two doses of AZD1222 and around 26 were given two doses of MenACWY control vaccine. Trial participants were enrolled into age subgroups of 18-55, 56-69 and 70-plus years, which contained around 150, 29 and 61 TCR-sequenced participants, respectively.

Read against the paper, the sample's time point label means: baseline before first vaccination. Vaccinee samples were obtained from the UK trials COV001 and COV002, which included a single-blind randomized controlled phase 2/3 trial of AZD1222 (ChAdOx1 nCoV-19) in healthy adults. Trial participant PBMC samples were collected at day 0 and day 28 after the second dose for TCRbeta chain sequencing. The CDR3 regions of human TCRbeta chains were subjected to immunosequencing. Regarding the original processing steps: TCRs in the repertoires were compared against a reference library of SARS-CoV-2-specific TCRs that had been generated with the MIRA antigen-specificity platform. Breadth was defined as the fraction of unique TCRs that were SARS-CoV-2-associated. Depth was defined as the fraction of total T cells that were SARS-CoV-2-associated. Each spike-specific TCR was assigned to its reactive spike region and to a CD4 or CD8 class using the MIRA data. Log10-transformed breadth and depth values were compared by one-way ANOVA with Sidak's multiple comparisons tests. This is the immuneACCESS table as TCRdb keeps it, with only in-frame sequences that have V and J called. A part of the clones is gone; compared with another copy, unresolved V genes explain less than half, and the rest is unexplained. The V and J calls and clone size come from that table; D and trimming were worked out from the DNA. In this sample the table shows 95,000 to 150,000 clones, over 75% of which occur a single time. The ten most abundant clones make up under 3.5% of the sample.

Overall study outcomes, separate from this receptor: Because no day 14 peak-response samples were available, the repertoires could be characterized only after the peak T cell response. Only a handful of AZD1222 recipients were SARS-CoV-2 seropositive at baseline, limiting conclusions about previously exposed vaccinees. Most participants were white British and females outnumbered males, and the authors suggested that clonal diversity may have been underestimated. CD4 TCRs associated with the vaccine covered the entire spike protein, and the dominant responses were in regions 160-218 and 743-854. The 56-69-year group was small, and its depth increase did not reach significance, likely because of low power. Reportedly, close to half of the unique spike-specific TCRs recognized epitopes lying outside the regions that are mutated in the B.1.351 and B.1.1.7 variants. A significant rise in spike-specific TCR breadth and depth was observed after two AZD1222 doses relative to day 0 and relative to MenACWY recipients.

Material: peripheral blood, obtained on day 0 of AZD1222 vaccination. This TCR came from an adult in good health. In this chain, TRBV27 is recombined with TRBJ2-2; 6 matching bases give a weak D call of TRBD2. The CDR3 reads as follows: CASSLPLLGGRIGELFF. The base sequence is TGTGCCAGCAGTTTACCGCTGTTGGGGGGACGTATCGGGGAGCTGTTTTTT.